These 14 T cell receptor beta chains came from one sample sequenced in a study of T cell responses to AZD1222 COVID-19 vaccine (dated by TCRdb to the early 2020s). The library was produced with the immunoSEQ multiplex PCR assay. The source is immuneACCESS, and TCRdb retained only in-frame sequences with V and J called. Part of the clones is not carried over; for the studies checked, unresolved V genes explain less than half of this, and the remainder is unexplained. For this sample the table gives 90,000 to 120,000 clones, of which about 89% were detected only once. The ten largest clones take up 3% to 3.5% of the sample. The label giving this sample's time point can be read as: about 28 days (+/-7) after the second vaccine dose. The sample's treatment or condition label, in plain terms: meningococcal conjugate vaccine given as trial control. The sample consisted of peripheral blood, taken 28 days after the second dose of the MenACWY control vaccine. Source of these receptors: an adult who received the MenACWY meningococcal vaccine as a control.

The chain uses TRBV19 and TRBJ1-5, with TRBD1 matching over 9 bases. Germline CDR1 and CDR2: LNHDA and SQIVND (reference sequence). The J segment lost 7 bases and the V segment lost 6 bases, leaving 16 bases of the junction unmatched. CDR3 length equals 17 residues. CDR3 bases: TGTGCCAGTAGCCCGCCCGGGACAGGGTCCCCGCGGCAGCCCCAGCATTTT. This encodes CASSPPGTGSPRQPQHF.

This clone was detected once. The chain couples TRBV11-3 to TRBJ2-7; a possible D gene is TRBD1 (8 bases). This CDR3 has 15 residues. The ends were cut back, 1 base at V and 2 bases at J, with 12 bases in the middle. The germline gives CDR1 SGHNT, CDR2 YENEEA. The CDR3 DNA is TGTGCCAGCAGCTTAGGAGCGGGACAGGCCTACGAGCAGTACTTC. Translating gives CASSLGAGQAYEQYF.

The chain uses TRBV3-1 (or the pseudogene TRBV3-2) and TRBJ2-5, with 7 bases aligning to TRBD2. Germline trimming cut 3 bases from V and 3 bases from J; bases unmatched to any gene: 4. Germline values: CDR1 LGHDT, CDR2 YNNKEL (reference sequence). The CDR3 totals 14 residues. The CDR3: CASSQPGGKETQYF. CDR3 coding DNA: TGTGCCAGCAGCCAGCCCGGGGGGAAAGAGACCCAGTACTTC.

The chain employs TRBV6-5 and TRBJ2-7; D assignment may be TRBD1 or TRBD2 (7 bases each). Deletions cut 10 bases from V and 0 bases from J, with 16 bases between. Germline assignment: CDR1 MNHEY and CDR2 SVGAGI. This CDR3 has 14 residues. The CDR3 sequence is CAISRGGSSYEQYF. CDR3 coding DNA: TGTGCCATCAGCAGGGGGGGAAGCTCCTACGAGCAGTACTTC.

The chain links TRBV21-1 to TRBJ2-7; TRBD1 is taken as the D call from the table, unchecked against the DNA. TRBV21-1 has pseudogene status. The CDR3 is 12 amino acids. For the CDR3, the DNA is TGTGCCAGCAGCAGGGGGCCCTACGAGCAGTACTTC. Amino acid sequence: CASSRGPYEQYF.

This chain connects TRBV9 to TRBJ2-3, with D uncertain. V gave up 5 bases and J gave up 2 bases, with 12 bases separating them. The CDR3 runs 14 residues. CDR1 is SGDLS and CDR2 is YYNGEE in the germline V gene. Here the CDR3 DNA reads TGTGCCAGCAGGGGCCCGGAGAACACAGATACGCAGTATTTT. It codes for CASRGPENTDTQYF.

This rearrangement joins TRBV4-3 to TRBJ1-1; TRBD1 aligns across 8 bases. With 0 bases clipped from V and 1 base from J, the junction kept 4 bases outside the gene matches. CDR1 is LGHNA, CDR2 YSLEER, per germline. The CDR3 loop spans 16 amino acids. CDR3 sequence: CASSQDTDRGNTEAFF. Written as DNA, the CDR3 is TGCGCCAGCAGCCAAGATACCGACAGGGGGAACACTGAAGCTTTCTTT.

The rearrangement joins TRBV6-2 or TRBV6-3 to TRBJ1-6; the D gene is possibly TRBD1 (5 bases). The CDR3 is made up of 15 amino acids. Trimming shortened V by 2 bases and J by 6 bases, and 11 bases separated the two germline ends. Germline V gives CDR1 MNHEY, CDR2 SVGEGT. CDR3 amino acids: CASSYRGRSNSPLHF. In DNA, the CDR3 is TGTGCCAGCAGTTACCGGGGCCGGTCTAATTCACCCCTCCACTTT.

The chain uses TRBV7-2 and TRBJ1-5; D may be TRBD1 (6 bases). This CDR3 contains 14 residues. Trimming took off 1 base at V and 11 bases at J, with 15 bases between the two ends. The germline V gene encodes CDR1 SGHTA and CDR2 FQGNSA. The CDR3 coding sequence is TGTGCCAGCAGCTTAGGGTGGGACACTGCGACCCAGCATTTT. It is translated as CASSLGWDTATQHF.

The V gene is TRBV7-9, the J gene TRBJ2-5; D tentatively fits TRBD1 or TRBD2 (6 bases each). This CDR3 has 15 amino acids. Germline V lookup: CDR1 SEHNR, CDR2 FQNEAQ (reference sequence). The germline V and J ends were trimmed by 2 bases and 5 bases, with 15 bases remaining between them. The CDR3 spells CASSLRGRGMETQYF. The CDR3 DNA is TGTGCCAGCAGCTTACGGGGGCGCGGTATGGAGACCCAGTACTTC.

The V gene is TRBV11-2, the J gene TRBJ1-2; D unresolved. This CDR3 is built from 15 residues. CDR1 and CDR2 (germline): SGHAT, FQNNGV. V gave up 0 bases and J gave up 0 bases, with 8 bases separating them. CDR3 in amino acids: CASSLDGGANYGYTF. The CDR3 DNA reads TGTGCCAGCAGCTTAGATGGCGGCGCTAACTATGGCTACACCTTC.

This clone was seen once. CDR3 amino acids: CASSITGGGTEAFF. CDR3 nucleotides: TGTGCCAGCAGCATCACAGGGGGCGGCACTGAAGCTTTCTTT. The chain uses TRBV7-3 and TRBJ1-1, with 9 bases aligning to TRBD1. The CDR3 is made up of 14 amino acids. The trim removed 5 bases at V and 4 bases at J, leaving 5 bases unmatched. CDR1 and CDR2 from the germline V gene are SGHTA and FQGTGA.

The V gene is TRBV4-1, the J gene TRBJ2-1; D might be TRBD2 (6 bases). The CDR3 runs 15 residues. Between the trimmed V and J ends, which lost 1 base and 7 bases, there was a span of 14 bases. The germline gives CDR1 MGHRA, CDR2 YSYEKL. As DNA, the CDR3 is TGCGCCAGCAGCCAAGGCCCTGGGAGGAGGAATGAGCAGTTCTTC. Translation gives CASSQGPGRRNEQFF.

This chain's CDR3 is CASGRGHQETQYF. DNA for the CDR3: TGTGCCAGCGGGAGGGGGCATCAAGAGACCCAGTACTTC. The genes are TRBV6-5 and TRBJ2-5; D is tentatively TRBD1 or TRBD2 (7 bases each). The CDR3 covers 13 residues. The germline V and J ends were trimmed by 8 bases and 2 bases, with 12 bases remaining between them. Germline-derived CDR1 and CDR2 are MNHEY and SVGAGI.